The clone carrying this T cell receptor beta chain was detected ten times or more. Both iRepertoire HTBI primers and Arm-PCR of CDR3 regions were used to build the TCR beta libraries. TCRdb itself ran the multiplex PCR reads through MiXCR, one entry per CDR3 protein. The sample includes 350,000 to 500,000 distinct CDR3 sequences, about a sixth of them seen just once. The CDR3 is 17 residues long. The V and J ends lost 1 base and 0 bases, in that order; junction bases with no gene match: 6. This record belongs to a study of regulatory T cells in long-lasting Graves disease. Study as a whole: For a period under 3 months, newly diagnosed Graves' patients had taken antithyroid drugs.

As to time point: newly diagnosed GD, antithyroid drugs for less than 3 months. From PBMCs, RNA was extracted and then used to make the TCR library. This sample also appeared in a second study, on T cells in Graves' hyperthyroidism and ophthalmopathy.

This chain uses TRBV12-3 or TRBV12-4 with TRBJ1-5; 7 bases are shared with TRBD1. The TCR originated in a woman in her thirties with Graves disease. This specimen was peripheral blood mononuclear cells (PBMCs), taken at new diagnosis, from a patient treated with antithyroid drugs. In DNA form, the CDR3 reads TGTGCCAGCAGTTTAGAGGGACAGACCTATAGCAATCAGCCCCAGCATTTT. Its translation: CASSLEGQTYSNQPQHF.